One sample yielded the 13 T cell receptor beta chains listed below, sequenced in a study of cytomegalovirus exposure and HLA in healthy donors. PCR used 60 Vbeta primers and 13 Jbeta primers. Profiling relied on immunoSEQ multiplex PCR, and the TCRdb table lists in-frame clones only, not all of them. The data hold approximately 150,000 clones, with approximately 81% observed a single time. The material sequenced was PBMCs. Receptor source: a man younger than 40 in good health and CMV-seropositive.

The chain couples TRBV10-3 to TRBJ2-5; D may be TRBD2 (6 bases). Germline-derived CDR1 and CDR2 are ENHRY and SYGVKD. The CDR3 spans 12 residues. With 8 bases removed from V and 8 bases from J, the gap between germline ends came to 15 bases. CDR3 in DNA: TGTGCCATCTCCCCGGGGGAGGACACCCAGTACTTC. Translating it yields CAISPGEDTQYF.

CDR3 coding DNA: TGTGCCAGCAGTTTTATAGCGGGGAGCTACGAGCAGTACGTC. Translating it yields CASSFIAGSYEQYV. This rearrangement joins TRBV27 to TRBJ2-7, with TRBD2 matching over 8 bases. This CDR3 spans 14 amino acids. V lost 3 bases, J lost 3 bases, and 4 bases stayed unmatched. The germline CDR1 and CDR2 sequences are MNHEY and SMNVEV (reference sequence).

The chain has TRBV19 and TRBJ2-5; TRBD1 matches 8 bases. The J call may be mistaken, given a closer DNA end match to TRBJ2-7. Per the germline V gene, CDR1 is LNHDA and CDR2 is SQIVND (reference sequence). This CDR3 is 14 amino acids long. The CDR3 sequence is CASSFGTGGYEQYF. In nucleotides, the CDR3 is TGTGCCAGTAGTTTTGGGACAGGTGGCTACGAGCAGTACTTC.

This clone was recorded only once. The rearrangement joins TRBV9 to TRBJ2-3; TRBD2 matches at 14 bases. CDR1 and CDR2 (germline): SGDLS, YYNGEE. V shed 4 bases, J shed 1 base, and the junction held 8 bases outside the gene matches. CDR3 length: 18 residues. The CDR3 is CASSPTLTSGRGTDTQYF. As DNA, the CDR3 is TGTGCCAGCAGCCCGACCCTGACTAGCGGGAGGGGCACAGATACGCAGTATTTT.

V is TRBV7-2 and J is TRBJ2-1, with D possibly being TRBD2 (6 bases). From germline, CDR1 is SGHTA and CDR2 FQGNSA. The length of the CDR3 is 17 residues. With 0 bases removed from V and 0 bases from J, the gap between germline ends came to 12 bases. The CDR3 sequence is CASSLALGGASYNEQFF. CDR3 DNA sequence: TGTGCCAGCAGCTTAGCGCTCGGGGGAGCCTCCTACAATGAGCAGTTCTTC.

The table lists this clone with a count of one. This sequence joins TRBV6-5 and TRBJ2-1, with D uncertain. CDR3 size: 13 residues. Germline V gene data show CDR1 as MNHEY and CDR2 as SVGAGI. Deletions cut 2 bases from V and 3 bases from J, with 5 bases between. CDR3 amino acids: CASSYGFYNEQFF. The CDR3 coding sequence is TGTGCCAGCAGTTACGGCTTCTACAATGAGCAGTTCTTC.

The gene calls are TRBV7-2 and TRBJ1-5; D is uncertain. In germline, CDR1 is SGHTA, CDR2 FQGNSA. The length of the CDR3 is 13 residues. Trimming stripped 5 bases from V and 5 bases from J, with 10 bases between. The CDR3 reads CASSPWTDQPQHF. The CDR3 DNA reads TGTGCCAGCAGCCCCTGGACTGATCAGCCCCAGCATTTT. Variable domain in full (rest from reference TRBV7-2 and TRBJ1-5): GAGVSQSPSNKVTEKGKDVELRCDPISGHTALYWYRQSLGQGLEFLIYFQGNSAPDKSGLPSDRFSAERTGGSVSTLTIQRTQQEDSAVYLCASSPWTDQPQHFGDGTRLSIL.

The CDR3 sequence: CASSYSSSGNDEQYF. DNA for the CDR3: TGTGCCAGCAGTTACTCGTCTAGCGGGAACGACGAGCAGTACTTC. The chain uses TRBV6-8 and TRBJ2-7; TRBD2 matches at 9 bases. The CDR3 covers 15 residues. V lost 0 bases, J lost 5 bases, and 5 bases stayed unmatched. Germline CDR1 is MNHGY and CDR2 is SAAAGT.

The CDR3 protein is CASSVGQTYEQYF. CDR3 sequence (DNA): TGTGCCAGCAGCGTAGGACAGACCTACGAGCAGTACTTC. V is TRBV9 and J is TRBJ2-7, with D possibly matching TRBD1 (5 bases). Germline V gives CDR1 SGDLS, CDR2 YYNGEE. This CDR3 is 13 amino acids long. The V end lost 0 bases, the J end lost 2 bases, and 6 bases lay between the germline ends.

This rearrangement joins TRBV15 to TRBJ2-6; D is unresolved. Trimming removed 5 bases from V and 0 bases from J, with 8 bases in between. Germline V gene lookup returns CDR1 LNHNV and CDR2 YYDKDF (reference sequence). This CDR3 comprises 15 residues. The CDR3 spells CATSPRVSGANVLTF. In nucleotides, the CDR3 is TGTGCCACCAGCCCCCGGGTCTCTGGGGCCAACGTCCTGACTTTC.

The chain couples TRBV7-9 to TRBJ1-5; D gene uncertain. V was pared by 0 bases and J by 0 bases, with 3 bases between. The germline V gene has CDR1 SEHNR and CDR2 FQNEAQ (reference sequence). This CDR3 is built from 14 residues. In DNA, the CDR3 is TGTGCCAGCAGCTTAGCCTCTAGCAATCAGCCCCAGCATTTT. Translating it yields CASSLASSNQPQHF. The full variable domain, with the rest looked up from reference TRBV7-9 and TRBJ1-5, is DTGVSQNPRHKITKRGQNVTFRCDPISEHNRLYWYRQTLGQGPEFLTYFQNEAQLEKSRLLSDRFSAERPKGSFSTLEIQRTEQGDSAMYLCASSLASSNQPQHFGDGTRLSIL.

CDR3 coding DNA: TGTGCCTGGAGTTCGACTAGCGGGGTCAATGAGCAGTTCTTC. This codes for CAWSSTSGVNEQFF. The chain has TRBV30 and TRBJ2-1; 11 nucleotides align to TRBD2. CDR1 and CDR2 (germline): GTSNPN, SVGIG (reference sequence). The CDR3 contains 14 residues. Trimming removed 2 bases from V and 6 bases from J; junction bases left unmatched: 3.

The chain links TRBV5-6 to TRBJ2-1; TRBD2 matches at 9 bases. The V gene end was trimmed by 8 bases and the J gene end by 5 bases; junction bases not matched to a gene: 5. The V gene's germline CDR1 is SGHDT and CDR2 YYEEEE. This CDR3 spans 13 amino acids. CDR3 protein: CASSGRGNNEQFF. As DNA, the CDR3 is TGTGCCAGTAGCGGGAGAGGGAACAATGAGCAGTTCTTC. The complete variable domain, with remaining parts taken from reference TRBV5-6 and TRBJ2-1, reads DAGVTQSPTHLIKTRGQQVTLRCSPKSGHDTVSWYQQALGQGPQFIFQYYEEEERQRGNFPDRFSGHQFPNYSSELNVNALLLGDSALYLCASSGRGNNEQFFGPGTRLTVL.